One TCR beta chain is described in this entry. This clonotype was seen ten or more times. Its antigen target is currently unknown. Base qualities are not at hand, and no much larger clone is one base apart. Systemically healthy Caucasian individuals from Russia, around 39 in total and aged about 6 to 100 years, were included as donors. Around 10 milliliters of peripheral blood were drawn from each donor into EDTA-treated Vacutainer tubes. Ficoll-Paque density-gradient centrifugation was used to isolate PBMCs, with at least 6 million obtained per sample. Trizol reagent was used to extract total RNA from the PBMCs, yielding at least 5 micrograms per sample. Naive CD45RAhigh/CD27high T cell percentages were measured by flow cytometry on a PBMC aliquot from every donor. CDR1 and CDR2 are read off the germline V gene as SGHTA and FQGNSA. The CDR3 has 15 amino acids, counting the end cysteine and phenylalanine. Just CDR3 DNA is preserved here, 45 bases in frame from base 1. Trimming removed 1 base from V and 6 bases from J; the gene matches leave 2 bases unexplained.

This sample is part of a study of blood T cells in healthy people across ages (dated by TCRdb to the mid-2010s). Broadly, across the study: In model experiments, roughly one uniquely barcoded TCR beta cDNA molecule per two T cells was captured by template switching. Using the same blood draw, the study looked at two additional independent replicas of 1 million unique cDNA reads for two donors, one aged 18 to 30 and the other aged 80 or older. The study measured age-related changes in TCR beta repertoire diversity using deep sequencing normalized with unique cDNA molecular identifiers. Donors of different ages were randomly distributed across sequencing lanes to avoid experimental bias. The donors were split into four age groups: young (average 16 years), middle-aged (roughly 39), aged (more than 60) and long-lived (over 75).

Libraries were prepared through 5' RACE. TCRdb lists the instrument as Illumina HiSeq 2500. A second PCR of roughly 7 to 11 cycles was performed with a sample-barcoded 5' primer and a J-beta primer mix. A template-switch 5' adaptor carrying 12 random nucleotides introduced a unique molecular identifier onto each TCR beta cDNA molecule. Each sample yielded at least 3 million CDR3-containing paired-end reads. First-strand cDNA was synthesized from all RNA with the Mint cDNA synthesis kit, primed by a TRBC-specific oligonucleotide. All cDNA was treated with uracil-DNA glycosylase and then went through a first 18-cycle PCR with the universal primers M1SS and BC2_uni_R. In the original analysis: Each sample was normalized by randomly selecting 1 million high-quality reads, each carrying a distinct molecular identifier. Instead of being binned into consensus sequences, reads with shared molecular identifiers were discarded. MiTCR, run with a Q25 quality threshold and the strictest error-elimination algorithm, handled CDR3 identification, clonotype clustering and error correction. A nonparametric unseen species model with Euler transformation was used to estimate lower-bound total TCR beta diversity. Using fastp trimming at Q25 and MiXCR clonotype assembly, TCRdb reanalyzed the public sequencing data and kept in-frame beta chains. Identical CDR3 proteins give one entry, which carries the most common genes and DNA. TCRdb's processing, not the authors', yielded these V and J calls. This sample holds over 500,000 distinct CDR3 sequences; approximately 52% were observed only once. Of the sample, roughly 12% falls within the top ten clones.

Broad study findings and their caveats: Observed TCR beta diversity per million T cells fell roughly linearly with age, and a significant reduction was already apparent by age around 44. Because the CMV infection status of the donors was unknown, age-related changes in expanded clonotypes may potentially have been confounded. Because profiling used bulk unsorted PBMCs, naive and antigen-experienced compartments could not be compared conclusively. A strong correlation was found between observed TCR beta diversity and the percentage of naive T cells measured by flow cytometry. Estimates of total diversity based on one million sequenced T cells were regarded as lower bounds and as underestimates. Compared with the aged group, more naive CD4+ T cells, fewer expanded clones and increased TCR diversity were shown by the long-lived group, suggesting age selection.

The chain is assembled from TRBV7-2 and TRBJ2-1; the junction holds 11 bases that match TRBD2. This clonotype was sampled from an elderly woman in good health. Specimen: blood. Here is the DNA: TGTGCCAGCAGCTTAGTCGGGACTAGCGGCAATGAGCAGTTCTTC. This yields the protein CASSLVGTSGNEQFF.